These 5 T cell receptor beta chains originate from one sample sequenced in a study of beta chain features in type 1 diabetes. The study reverse transcribed the entire isolated RNA, so it sequenced expressed TCRB transcripts. Measured with immunoSEQ multiplex PCR; TCRdb has only the in-frame clones, and not every one. The sample includes roughly 500,000 clones, approximately 30% of them seen just once. The sample comprised naive CD4+ T cells from blood. These receptors originate from a man between 18 and 35 years old in good health.

The chain has TRBV7-9 and TRBJ2-5, with 7 bases that match TRBD2. Losses at the gene ends were 1 base for V and 2 bases for J; bases not matched to a gene: 4. The CDR3 totals 15 residues. Per germline, CDR1 SEHNR and CDR2 FQNEAQ (reference sequence). The CDR3 loop is CASSLGSGWQETQYF. CDR3 nucleotide sequence: TGTGCCAGCAGCTTAGGTAGCGGGTGGCAAGAGACCCAGTACTTC. Full variable domain (remainder filled in from reference TRBV7-9 and TRBJ2-5): DTGVSQNPRHKITKRGQNVTFRCDPISEHNRLYWYRQTLGQGPEFLTYFQNEAQLEKSRLLSDRFSAERPKGSFSTLEIQRTEQGDSAMYLCASSLGSGWQETQYFGPGTRLLVL.

This clone was seen a handful of times. V gene TRBV18 combines with J gene TRBJ2-5, with D unresolved. CDR1 KGHSH and CDR2 LQKENI come from the germline V gene. This CDR3 comprises 13 residues. Trimming stripped 6 bases from V and 1 base from J, with 9 bases between. In DNA, the CDR3 is TGTGCCAGCTCCCGCACAGCCCAAGAGACCCAGTACTTC. Translation gives CASSRTAQETQYF.

The chain is built from TRBV6-1 and TRBJ1-1, with 9 bases identical to TRBD1. CDR1 and CDR2 from the germline V gene are MNHNS and SASEGT. V lost 6 bases and J lost 4; bases outside the gene matches: 3. The CDR3 runs to 13 residues. CDR3 nucleotides: TGTGCCAGCAGGGACAGGGGTGGCACTGAAGCTTTCTTT. It yields the protein CASRDRGGTEAFF.

This clone occurred a few times. The chain joins TRBV4-1 to TRBJ2-1; 10 bases are shared with TRBD2. This CDR3 region has 17 residues. CDR1 and CDR2 (germline): MGHRA, YSYEKL. V was pared by 2 bases and J by 0 bases, with 4 bases of the junction left unmatched. CDR3 nucleotides: TGCGCCAGCAGCCAACCTAGCGGGGGAAGCTCCTACAATGAGCAGTTCTTC. The encoded protein is CASSQPSGGSSYNEQFF.

The V and J genes are TRBV9 and TRBJ2-5; tentatively, D is TRBD2 (6 bases). The V end lost 2 bases, the J end lost 5 bases, and 10 bases lay between the germline ends. The CDR3 has 13 amino acids. Germline-derived CDR1 and CDR2 are SGDLS and YYNGEE. This CDR3 reads CASSVAGTETQYF. The DNA of the CDR3 is TGTGCCAGCAGCGTGGCGGGGACGGAGACCCAGTACTTC. Combining the CDR3 with reference TRBV9 and TRBJ2-5 gives the whole variable domain DSGVTQTPKHLITATGQRVTLRCSPRSGDLSVYWYQQSLDQGLQFLIQYYNGEERAKGNILERFSAQQFPDLHSELNLSSLELGDSALYFCASSVAGTETQYFGPGTRLLVL.